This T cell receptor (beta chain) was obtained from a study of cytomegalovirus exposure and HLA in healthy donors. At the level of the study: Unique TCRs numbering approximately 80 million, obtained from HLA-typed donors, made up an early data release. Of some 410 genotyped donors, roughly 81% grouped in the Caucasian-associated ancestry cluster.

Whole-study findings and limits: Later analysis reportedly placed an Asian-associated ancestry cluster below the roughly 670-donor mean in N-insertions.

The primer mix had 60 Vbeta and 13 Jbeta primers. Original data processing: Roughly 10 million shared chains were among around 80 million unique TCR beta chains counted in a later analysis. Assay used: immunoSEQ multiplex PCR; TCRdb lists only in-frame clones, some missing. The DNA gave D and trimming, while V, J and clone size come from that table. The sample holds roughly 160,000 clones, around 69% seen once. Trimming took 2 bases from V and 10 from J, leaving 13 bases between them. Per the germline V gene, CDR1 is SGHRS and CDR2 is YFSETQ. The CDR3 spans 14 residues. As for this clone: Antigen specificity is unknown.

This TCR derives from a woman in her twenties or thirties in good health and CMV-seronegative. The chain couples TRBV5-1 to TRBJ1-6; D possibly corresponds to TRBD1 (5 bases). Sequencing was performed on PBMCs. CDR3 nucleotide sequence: TGCGCCAGCAGCTTACAACAGCCAGGGTCACCCCTCCACTTT. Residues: CASSLQQPGSPLHF.